The sample holds many counts of the clone carrying this TCR beta chain. This entry is derived from a study of neurological immune-mediated disorders. The time point denotes: longitudinal time-point 2. Germline-derived CDR1 and CDR2 are SGHDN and FVKESK. This CDR3 has 17 residues. V gave up 0 bases and J gave up 4 bases; unmatched junction bases: 8. TCRdb ran MiXCR on the 5' RACE reads and lists one entry per CDR3 protein. The repertoire includes fewer than 60,000 distinct CDR3 sequences, around 13% of them detected once, and about 4.9% sits in the top ten. Material for sequencing was PBMCs. This sequence was found in a male donor with HTLV-1-associated myelopathy (HAM/TSP). The V call is TRBV14, the J call TRBJ2-2; TRBD2 matches 7 bases. CDR3 in DNA: TGTGCCAGCAGCCAAGATGCCCAGCGGGGCAGCACCGGGGAGCTGTTTTTT. This codes for CASSQDAQRGSTGELFF.